This T cell receptor (beta chain) was profiled in a study of blood T cell repertoires in COVID-19. Background on the study: The United States, Italy and Spain were the sources of the acute and convalescent COVID-19 samples. Sources were T cells, B-cell-depleted T cells, or PBMCs; the material itself was cDNA or gDNA.

Looked up from germline, CDR1 is LNHDA and CDR2 is SQIVND (reference sequence). The CDR3 sequence is 14 residues long. V lost 1 base and J 0 bases, leaving 6 bases between the germline ends. Per the original data handling: Amplification of reference gene primers provided the estimated nucleated cell counts. The data were produced by immunoSEQ multiplex PCR, yet TCRdb's version contains in-frame clones alone and is incomplete. V and J calls and clone size follow that table, whereas D and trimming were derived from the DNA. The sample has 75,000 to 100,000 clones, roughly 83% seen once. This clone was recorded once.

This TCR came from a human donor in a cohort sampled during active COVID-19. Sample: peripheral blood. V gene TRBV19 combines with J gene TRBJ2-5, with a tentative D call TRBD2 (6 bases). In DNA form, the CDR3 reads TGTGCCAGTAGTATAGGGGAGGACCAAGAGACCCAGTACTTC. Protein sequence: CASSIGEDQETQYF.